A single T cell receptor (beta chain) is shown here with its context. Its matching antigen is unknown. The data derive from a study of human thymus T cells. Profiling relied on immunoSEQ multiplex PCR, and the TCRdb table lists in-frame clones only, not all of them. Among under 95,000 clones listed, 85% to 95% were seen once. V lost 4 bases, J lost 0 bases, and 15 bases lay in between. Germline CDR1 is SGHNT and CDR2 is YYREEE (reference sequence). The CDR3 covers 16 residues. Whole-study results and caveats: What appeared biased in thymic and blood repertoires was the usage of V and J genes. Related research reported highly overlapping thymic repertoires among unrelated individuals.

Thymus was obtained from resections taken during corrective heart surgery. Donors consisted of healthy Finnish infants (having corrective surgery for congenital heart defects). The chain is built from TRBV5-4 and TRBJ2-3; D unresolved. Sequencing was performed on thymus tissue. The sequence derives from a girl under three years old with a congenital heart defect but otherwise immunologically healthy. CDR3 protein: CASSPPGATSTDTQYF. In DNA, the CDR3 is TGTGCCAGCAGCCCCCCAGGAGCGACCAGCACAGATACGCAGTATTTT. Combining the CDR3 with reference TRBV5-4 and TRBJ2-3 gives the whole variable domain ETGVTQSPTHLIKTRGQQVTLRCSSQSGHNTVSWYQQALGQGPQFIFQYYREEENGRGNFPPRFSGLQFPNYSSELNVNALELDDSALYLCASSPPGATSTDTQYFGPGTRLTVL.